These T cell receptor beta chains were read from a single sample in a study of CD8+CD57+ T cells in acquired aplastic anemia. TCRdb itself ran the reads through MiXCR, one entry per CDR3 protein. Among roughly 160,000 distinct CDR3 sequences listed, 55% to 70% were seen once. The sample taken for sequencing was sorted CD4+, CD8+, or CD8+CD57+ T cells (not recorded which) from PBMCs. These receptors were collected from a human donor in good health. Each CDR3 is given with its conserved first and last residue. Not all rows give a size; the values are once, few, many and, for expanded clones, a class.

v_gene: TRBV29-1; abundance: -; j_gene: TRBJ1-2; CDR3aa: CSVEDQDRAYGYTF
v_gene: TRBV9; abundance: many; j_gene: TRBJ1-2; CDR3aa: CASSKRADRSIYGYTF
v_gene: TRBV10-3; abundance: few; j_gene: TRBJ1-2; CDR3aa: CAIRLNAGGQLYGYTF
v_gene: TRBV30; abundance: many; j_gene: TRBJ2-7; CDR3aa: CAWVDGTGTYEQYF
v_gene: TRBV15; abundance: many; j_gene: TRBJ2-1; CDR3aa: CATSNLAGVWGEQFF
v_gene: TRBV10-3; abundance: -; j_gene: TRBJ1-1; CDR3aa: CAISESFQGETEAFF
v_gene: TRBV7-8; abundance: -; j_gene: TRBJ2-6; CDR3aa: CASSLDTGAGANVLTF
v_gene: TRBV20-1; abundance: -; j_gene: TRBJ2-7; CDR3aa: CSARDGSGGEQYF
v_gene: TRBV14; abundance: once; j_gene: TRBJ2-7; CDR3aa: CASSQDAFLSYEQYF
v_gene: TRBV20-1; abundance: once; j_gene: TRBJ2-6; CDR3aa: CSASPDLGANVLTF
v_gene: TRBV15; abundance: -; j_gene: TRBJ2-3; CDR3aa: CATSRAGSTDTQYF
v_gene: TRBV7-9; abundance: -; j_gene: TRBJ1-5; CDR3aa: CASSLGTGGDKPQHF
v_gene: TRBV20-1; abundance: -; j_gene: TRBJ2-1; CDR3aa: CSARSGQKWYNEQFF
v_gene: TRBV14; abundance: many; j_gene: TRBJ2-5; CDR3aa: CASSQYPLGGRETQYF
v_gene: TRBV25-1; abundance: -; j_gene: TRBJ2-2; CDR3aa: CASSMRTGELFF
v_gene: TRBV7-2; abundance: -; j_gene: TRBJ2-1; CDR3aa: CASSLGGWRGNEQFF
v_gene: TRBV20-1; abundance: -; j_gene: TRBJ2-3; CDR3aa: CSARKLAGGGGDTQYF
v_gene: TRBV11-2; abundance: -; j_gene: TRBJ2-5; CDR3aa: CTSSVQYGGQETQYF
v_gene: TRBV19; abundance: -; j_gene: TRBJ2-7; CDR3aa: CASSGAGVSSYEQYF
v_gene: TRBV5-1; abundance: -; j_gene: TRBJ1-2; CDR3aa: CASSPAGTGGGYTF